Given below is one T cell receptor (beta chain) in context. What it recognizes is unknown. This sample stems from a study of cytomegalovirus exposure and HLA in healthy donors. Per germline, CDR1 SNHLY and CDR2 FYNNEI. CDR3 length equals 13 residues. V was shortened by 5 bases and J by 6 bases, with 14 bases between the two germline ends. Findings and caveats of the study: Per a prior analysis, the majority of TCR beta V segments were productive roughly 90% or roughly 30% of the time. The study listed some 160 cytomegalovirus-associated TCR beta chains. In the analysis, some V segments, TRBV6-2 and TRBV6-3 included, were excluded as indistinguishable.

13 Jbeta primers and 60 Vbeta primers were used for the PCR. The data were produced by immunoSEQ multiplex PCR, yet TCRdb's version contains in-frame clones alone and is incomplete. This table has roughly 100,000 clones, nearly 65% appearing once. The clonotype comes from a human donor in good health. The sequenced sample consisted of PBMCs. The chain combines TRBV2 with TRBJ2-7; possible D gene TRBD1, 6 bases. The DNA of the CDR3 is TGTGCCAGCAGTAAACAGGGAGATCTCGAGCAGTACTTC. Its translation is CASSKQGDLEQYF.